The 2 T cell receptor beta chains below were found in one sample sequenced in a study of T cell responses to AZD1222 COVID-19 vaccine. This table comes from immunoSEQ multiplex PCR, and its TCRdb copy is limited to in-frame clones, with some not included. The table records about 120,000 clones, 91% of them present only once. The starting material was peripheral blood, obtained on day 0 of AZD1222 vaccination. These receptors were obtained from an adult in good health.

V is TRBV2 and J is TRBJ1-2; D gene ambiguous. V lost 9 bases and J 6 bases, leaving 14 bases between the germline ends. The V gene's germline CDR1 is SNHLY and CDR2 FYNNEI. The CDR3 covers 12 residues. For the CDR3, the DNA is TGTGCCAGTTACCGGGCCGAGGATGGCTACACCTTC. Encoded protein: CASYRAEDGYTF.

The V gene is TRBV29-1, the J gene TRBJ1-4, with TRBD1 matching over 9 bases. The CDR3 runs to 17 residues. J gave up 3 bases and V 2 bases, and 10 bases lay outside the gene matches. Germline V lookup: CDR1 SQVTM, CDR2 ANQGSEA. CDR3 sequence (DNA): TGCAGCGTTGAAACGGGACAGGGAGGGGCGGCTAATGAAAAACTGTTTTTT. Residues: CSVETGQGGAANEKLFF.